This is a list of T cell receptor beta chains from one sample in a study of TIL therapy for anti-PD-1-resistant metastatic lung cancer. Generated by immunoSEQ multiplex PCR, the TCRdb table keeps only in-frame clones and is missing some. The data contain more than 45,000 clones, roughly 84% of them singletons. Sequenced here: blood, sampled at baseline. The source is a person aged 25 to 80 with non-small cell lung cancer. CDR3s include the opening cysteine and the closing phenylalanine or tryptophan. Fields, in order: clone size, V gene, J gene, D gene, CDR3 DNA, CDR3 protein. The D gene is left open where the match is weak. The size field is filled for only some rows; it gives once, few, many or a size class.

abundance: -
v_gene: TRBV5-1
j_gene: TRBJ1-1
d_gene: -
CDR3nt: TGCGCCAGCAGCTTGGGGGTCAGCCCGAACACTGAAGCTTTCTTT
CDR3aa: CASSLGVSPNTEAFF

abundance: -
v_gene: TRBV28
j_gene: TRBJ1-2
d_gene: -
CDR3nt: TGTGCCAGCACCGACCGGGGACCGGGTACGGGGGGCTACACCTTC
CDR3aa: CASTDRGPGTGGYTF

abundance: -
v_gene: TRBV10-1
j_gene: TRBJ2-5
d_gene: TRBD1
CDR3nt: TGCGCCAGCAGTAGCGACAGGGGCATGGATGAGACCCAGTACTTC
CDR3aa: CASSSDRGMDETQYF

abundance: -
v_gene: TRBV14
j_gene: TRBJ1-3
d_gene: -
CDR3nt: TGTGCCAGCAGCCAAGGTTTGGTCTCTGGAAACACCATATATTTT
CDR3aa: CASSQGLVSGNTIYF

abundance: -
v_gene: TRBV11-3
j_gene: TRBJ1-2
d_gene: TRBD1
CDR3nt: TGTGCCAGCAGCGTCCGGGACAGGGGATTATATGGCTACACCTTC
CDR3aa: CASSVRDRGLYGYTF

abundance: -
v_gene: TRBV27
j_gene: TRBJ1-4
d_gene: -
CDR3nt: TGTGCCAGCAGAGAGACGGTGCGGGAAGAAAAACTGTTTTTT
CDR3aa: CASRETVREEKLFF

abundance: few
v_gene: TRBV6-5
j_gene: TRBJ2-7
d_gene: -
CDR3nt: TGTGCCAGCACGATAGATTACGAGCAGTACTTC
CDR3aa: CASTIDYEQYF

abundance: once
v_gene: TRBV27
j_gene: TRBJ2-7
d_gene: -
CDR3nt: TGTGCCAGCAGTTTCTCAGGGACCTACGAGCAGTACTTC
CDR3aa: CASSFSGTYEQYF

abundance: -
v_gene: TRBV7-7
j_gene: TRBJ2-5
d_gene: TRBD2
CDR3nt: TGTGCCAGCAGCTTGAGCCGGAGGACTAGCGGGAGGAACCCCCCCGTTAAAGAGACCCAGTACTTC
CDR3aa: CASSLSRRTSGRNPPVKETQYF

abundance: -
v_gene: TRBV21-1
j_gene: TRBJ1-2
d_gene: -
CDR3nt: TGTGCCAACTGGACGGACAGAATTAACTATGGCTACACCTTC
CDR3aa: CANWTDRINYGYTF

abundance: once
v_gene: TRBV28
j_gene: TRBJ2-7
d_gene: -
CDR3nt: TGTGCCAGCAGTTTTACCGGGACAACCTACGAGCAGTACTTC
CDR3aa: CASSFTGTTYEQYF

abundance: -
v_gene: TRBV18
j_gene: TRBJ1-5
d_gene: -
CDR3nt: TGTGCCAGCTCCCCGGGCTTGGGCCAGCCCCAGCATTTT
CDR3aa: CASSPGLGQPQHF

abundance: -
v_gene: TRBV27
j_gene: TRBJ1-1
d_gene: -
CDR3nt: TGTGCCAGCAGTTTATCGGTTCCTCACAGGGTGAACACTGAAGCTTTCTTT
CDR3aa: CASSLSVPHRVNTEAFF

abundance: -
v_gene: TRBV11-2
j_gene: TRBJ2-1
d_gene: -
CDR3nt: TGTGCCAGCAGCTTAGACAATGAGCAGTTCTTC
CDR3aa: CASSLDNEQFF

abundance: -
v_gene: TRBV5-1
j_gene: TRBJ1-1
d_gene: -
CDR3nt: TGCGCCAGCAGCACGGGCTCCACCACTGAAGCTTTCTTT
CDR3aa: CASSTGSTTEAFF

abundance: few
v_gene: TRBV11-1
j_gene: TRBJ1-2
d_gene: -
CDR3nt: TGTGCCAGCAGCTTTGGTCGCTATGGCTACACCTTC
CDR3aa: CASSFGRYGYTF

abundance: -
v_gene: TRBV4-2
j_gene: TRBJ1-4
d_gene: -
CDR3nt: TGTGCCAGCAGCCAAGCTCCCTTGTCTAATGAAAAACTGTTTTTT
CDR3aa: CASSQAPLSNEKLFF

abundance: -
v_gene: TRBV18
j_gene: TRBJ1-3
d_gene: -
CDR3nt: TGTGCCAGCTCACCAAGGGCAGGGTCAACCGGAAACACCATATATTTT
CDR3aa: CASSPRAGSTGNTIYF

abundance: -
v_gene: TRBV2
j_gene: TRBJ1-2
d_gene: -
CDR3nt: TGTGCCAGCAGTCCCGGACCGAACTATGGCTACACCTTC
CDR3aa: CASSPGPNYGYTF

abundance: once
v_gene: TRBV6-2/TRBV6-3
j_gene: TRBJ2-3
d_gene: -
CDR3nt: TGTGCCAGCAGTTACGTCGTTGCTGTGGATACGCAGTATTTT
CDR3aa: CASSYVVAVDTQYF

abundance: few
v_gene: TRBV5-1
j_gene: TRBJ2-6
d_gene: TRBD1
CDR3nt: TGCGCCAGCGGCCAGGGGGCTGGCGTCCTGACTTTC
CDR3aa: CASGQGAGVLTF

abundance: once
v_gene: TRBV7-3
j_gene: TRBJ2-1
d_gene: -
CDR3nt: TGTGCCAGCAGCCCCGGCCGGCAGAATGAGCAGTTCTTC
CDR3aa: CASSPGRQNEQFF

abundance: -
v_gene: TRBV2
j_gene: TRBJ2-2
d_gene: -
CDR3nt: TGTGCCAGCAGTGAATCCGAGTACACCGGGGAGCTGTTTTTT
CDR3aa: CASSESEYTGELFF

abundance: -
v_gene: TRBV19
j_gene: TRBJ2-7
d_gene: TRBD1
CDR3nt: TGTGCCAGTAGTGCCGGACAGGGGCACTACGAGCAGTACTTC
CDR3aa: CASSAGQGHYEQYF

abundance: -
v_gene: TRBV11-2
j_gene: TRBJ1-1
d_gene: -
CDR3nt: TGTGCCAGCAGCCAAGGGTTCGTTGCCACTGAAGCTTTCTTT
CDR3aa: CASSQGFVATEAFF

abundance: few
v_gene: TRBV10-2
j_gene: TRBJ1-5
d_gene: -
CDR3nt: TGCGCCAGCAGTGAGACGGGAGATAGCCCCCAGCATTTT
CDR3aa: CASSETGDSPQHF

abundance: -
v_gene: TRBV27
j_gene: TRBJ2-3
d_gene: TRBD1
CDR3nt: TGTGCCAGCAGCCCAGGACAGGGTGGCCGTCCAGATACGCAGTATTTT
CDR3aa: CASSPGQGGRPDTQYF

abundance: -
v_gene: TRBV21-1
j_gene: TRBJ2-2
d_gene: -
CDR3nt: TGTGCCAGCAGACAAGCGGGCGCGGCCCTTAACACCGGGGAGCTGTTTTTT
CDR3aa: CASRQAGAALNTGELFF

abundance: few
v_gene: TRBV28
j_gene: TRBJ1-1
d_gene: -
CDR3nt: TGTGCCAGCAGTTCCCCCTCGGGGGCGAACACTGAAGCTTTCTTT
CDR3aa: CASSSPSGANTEAFF

abundance: -
v_gene: TRBV28
j_gene: TRBJ2-1
d_gene: TRBD2
CDR3nt: TGTGCCAGCAGTCCTACGGGACTAGCGGGATCCTACAATGAGCAGTTCTTC
CDR3aa: CASSPTGLAGSYNEQFF

abundance: -
v_gene: TRBV7-3
j_gene: TRBJ2-3
d_gene: -
CDR3nt: TGTGCCAGCAGCTTAGACCCGATGGCGCAGTATTTT
CDR3aa: CASSLDPMAQYF

abundance: -
v_gene: TRBV20-1
j_gene: TRBJ1-1
d_gene: -
CDR3nt: TGCAGTGCTACCTCGAACACTGAAGCTTTCTTT
CDR3aa: CSATSNTEAFF

abundance: -
v_gene: TRBV27
j_gene: TRBJ1-1
d_gene: -
CDR3nt: TGTGCCAGCAGTTCATCAGGGGCTAGGCGGGCTTTCTTT
CDR3aa: CASSSSGARRAFF

abundance: -
v_gene: TRBV10-3
j_gene: TRBJ2-7
d_gene: TRBD1
CDR3nt: TGTGCCATCAGCCTAGACAGGGCGGCCTACGAGCAGTACTTC
CDR3aa: CAISLDRAAYEQYF

abundance: few
v_gene: TRBV3-1/TRBV3-2
j_gene: TRBJ2-4
d_gene: -
CDR3nt: TGTGCCAGCAGCCATTACAGGACGGAGGACATTCAGTACTTC
CDR3aa: CASSHYRTEDIQYF

abundance: -
v_gene: TRBV15
j_gene: TRBJ2-7
d_gene: -
CDR3nt: TGTGCCACCAGCAGAGATCAGGGGTCCTACGAGCAGTACTTC
CDR3aa: CATSRDQGSYEQYF

abundance: -
v_gene: TRBV19
j_gene: TRBJ2-7
d_gene: -
CDR3nt: TGTGCCAGTAGTGCGACGACTGGGAGCTCCTACGAGCAGTACTTC
CDR3aa: CASSATTGSSYEQYF

abundance: few
v_gene: TRBV2
j_gene: TRBJ2-2
d_gene: -
CDR3nt: TGTGCCAGCAGGGGACGCGACAGCAACACCGGGGAGCTGTTTTTT
CDR3aa: CASRGRDSNTGELFF

abundance: -
v_gene: TRBV18
j_gene: TRBJ2-3
d_gene: -
CDR3nt: TGTGCCAGCACGCAAATGAGCACAGATACGCAGTATTTT
CDR3aa: CASTQMSTDTQYF

abundance: -
v_gene: TRBV27
j_gene: TRBJ1-1
d_gene: TRBD1
CDR3nt: TGTGCCAGCGGGACAGGGAACACTGAAGCTTTCTTT
CDR3aa: CASGTGNTEAFF

abundance: -
v_gene: TRBV6-5
j_gene: TRBJ1-4
d_gene: -
CDR3nt: TGTGCCAGCAGTCCTACAGGGAGTGAAAAACTGTTTTTT
CDR3aa: CASSPTGSEKLFF

abundance: -
v_gene: TRBV4-2
j_gene: TRBJ1-4
d_gene: -
CDR3nt: TGTGCCAGCAGCCAACTTGGGGGAGAAAAACTGTTTTTT
CDR3aa: CASSQLGGEKLFF

abundance: -
v_gene: TRBV5-6
j_gene: TRBJ2-1
d_gene: -
CDR3nt: TGTGCCAGCAGCCTCCCTCCGGGACTCCCATCAAGGAGTGAGCAGTTCTTC
CDR3aa: CASSLPPGLPSRSEQFF

abundance: -
v_gene: TRBV10-3
j_gene: TRBJ1-5
d_gene: -
CDR3nt: TGTGCCATCAGTGAGTCAGGGGAGTCAAATCAGCCCCAGCATTTT
CDR3aa: CAISESGESNQPQHF

abundance: -
v_gene: TRBV15
j_gene: TRBJ2-1
d_gene: -
CDR3nt: TGTGCCACCAGCAGTCTAGCGACATCGAGCTCCTACAATGAGCAGTTCTTC
CDR3aa: CATSSLATSSSYNEQFF

abundance: -
v_gene: TRBV5-1
j_gene: TRBJ2-2
d_gene: TRBD2
CDR3nt: TGCGCCAGCAGCCGAGAAGGACTAGCGGGGAAGAACACCGGGGAGCTGTTTTTT
CDR3aa: CASSREGLAGKNTGELFF

abundance: -
v_gene: TRBV19
j_gene: TRBJ1-1
d_gene: -
CDR3nt: TGTGCCAGTAGTATAGGGACAACGAACACTGAAGCTTTCTTT
CDR3aa: CASSIGTTNTEAFF

abundance: -
v_gene: TRBV19
j_gene: TRBJ1-2
d_gene: -
CDR3nt: TGTGCCAGTACTGTATCCCTCCGCCAGGGTTATGGCTACACCTTC
CDR3aa: CASTVSLRQGYGYTF

abundance: -
v_gene: TRBV5-1
j_gene: TRBJ1-2
d_gene: TRBD1
CDR3nt: TGCGCCAGCAGCACGGGACAGCCAGCTAACTATGGCTACACCTTC
CDR3aa: CASSTGQPANYGYTF

abundance: once
v_gene: TRBV4-2
j_gene: TRBJ1-3
d_gene: -
CDR3nt: TGTGCCAGCAGCCATGGACGGGGACCCTCTGGAAACACCATATATTTT
CDR3aa: CASSHGRGPSGNTIYF

abundance: -
v_gene: TRBV19
j_gene: TRBJ1-5
d_gene: -
CDR3nt: TGTGCCAGTAGCCAACAGGGTGGTCAGCCCCAGCATTTT
CDR3aa: CASSQQGGQPQHF

abundance: once
v_gene: TRBV12-3/TRBV12-4
j_gene: TRBJ2-4
d_gene: -
CDR3nt: TGTGCCAGCAGTTTTCTTAGGGCCATTCAGTACTTC
CDR3aa: CASSFLRAIQYF

abundance: -
v_gene: TRBV19
j_gene: TRBJ2-3
d_gene: TRBD1
CDR3nt: TGTGCCAGTAGTGGCCCGGACAGGTCCCCCACAGATACGCAGTATTTT
CDR3aa: CASSGPDRSPTDTQYF

abundance: -
v_gene: TRBV5-6
j_gene: TRBJ1-2
d_gene: -
CDR3nt: TGTGCCAGCCACCCACCCCCCGCAGGGCGCTATGGCTACACCTTC
CDR3aa: CASHPPPAGRYGYTF

abundance: -
v_gene: TRBV18
j_gene: TRBJ1-5
d_gene: -
CDR3nt: TGTGCCAGCTCACCATTCGGAGCCCAGCCCCAGCATTTT
CDR3aa: CASSPFGAQPQHF

abundance: few
v_gene: TRBV27
j_gene: TRBJ1-2
d_gene: -
CDR3nt: TGTGCCAGCAGTCAACCTCCCTACTATGGCTACACCTTC
CDR3aa: CASSQPPYYGYTF

abundance: -
v_gene: TRBV7-2
j_gene: TRBJ1-3
d_gene: -
CDR3nt: TGTGCCAGCAGCACTATCGGGGGAAACACCATATATTTT
CDR3aa: CASSTIGGNTIYF

abundance: -
v_gene: TRBV19
j_gene: TRBJ2-3
d_gene: TRBD2
CDR3nt: TGTGCCAGTAGATTGGACGGCTGGGGAGGGGATACGCAGTATTTT
CDR3aa: CASRLDGWGGDTQYF